This TCR beta chain derives from a study of T cells in Graves' hyperthyroidism and ophthalmopathy. Trimming took 3 bases from V and 4 from J, leaving 10 bases between them. The CDR3 is made up of 12 amino acids. CDR1 and CDR2 (germline): DFQATT, SNEGSKA (reference sequence). The table lists this clonotype with many counts. Its antigen is unidentified. Diagnoses rested on clinical symptoms, serum thyroxine and TRAb, thyroid ultrasound and orbital computed tomography. Extraction of PBMCs used roughly 9.3 ml of fresh peripheral blood. The CDR3 regions of TCR beta were amplified from RNA transcripts. HTBI primers were employed in a first-round RT-PCR of the TCR CDR3. Each CDR3 protein is one row after TCRdb ran MiXCR on the multiplex PCR reads. This sample yields fewer than 300,000 distinct CDR3 sequences, of which about 25% are seen a single time; around 28% belongs to the top ten. The study's findings and limits: A 13 V-J signature model discriminated ophthalmopathy versus stable hyperthyroidism. Onset of ophthalmopathy came a median approximately 6 months after the model predicted it.

What was sequenced was blood. This receptor was identified in a man between 35 and 55 years old with Graves' hyperthyroidism that later progressed to Graves' ophthalmopathy. The chain links TRBV20-1 to TRBJ2-7, with D possibly TRBD1 on 5 matching bases. The CDR3 loop is CSASDPGYEQYF. CDR3 coding DNA: TGCAGTGCTAGTGATCCAGGGTACGAGCAGTACTTC.